This is a list of T cell receptor beta chains from one sample in a study of shared clonotypes between healthy human individuals. The data were produced by immunoSEQ multiplex PCR, yet TCRdb's version contains in-frame clones alone and is incomplete. The sample lists roughly 2,000,000 clones, roughly 95% occurring once. The sample taken for sequencing was naive CD8+ T cells from PBMCs. The origin of the receptors is a man in his late teens or twenties in good health. Some clones in this sample may be carry-over from other donors' samples. Both conserved end residues are part of each CDR3. The D gene is left open where the match is weak. Expanded clones get a size class; other rows say once, few or many, or leave the size out.

abundance: NA; d_gene: TRBD1; v_gene: TRBV28; j_gene: TRBJ1-4; CDR3nt: TGTGCCAGCAGTGTGACAGGGGAACTGTTTTTT; CDR3aa: CASSVTGELFF
abundance: NA; d_gene: NA; v_gene: TRBV30; j_gene: TRBJ1-6; CDR3nt: TGTGCCTGGAGCTATGATAGTCGAGACCCGCTTCTGGTTGTCCACTTT; CDR3aa: CAWSYDSRDPLLVVHF
abundance: NA; d_gene: TRBD2; v_gene: TRBV7-3; j_gene: TRBJ2-2; CDR3nt: TGTGCCAGCAGCTTAGTACCGGCCGCGGTAGCGGGAGGGCCCCACGGGGAGCTGTTTTTT; CDR3aa: CASSLVPAAVAGGPHGELFF
abundance: NA; d_gene: TRBD2; v_gene: TRBV2; j_gene: TRBJ2-1; CDR3nt: TGTGCCAGTTTTGGGACTAGCGATTTGGAGCAGTTCTTC; CDR3aa: CASFGTSDLEQFF
abundance: NA; d_gene: NA; v_gene: TRBV7-9; j_gene: TRBJ2-7; CDR3nt: TGTGCCAGCAGCTCCGGGCTAACCTACGAGCAGTACTTC; CDR3aa: CASSSGLTYEQYF
abundance: NA; d_gene: NA; v_gene: TRBV7-9; j_gene: TRBJ2-3; CDR3nt: TGTGCCAGCAGCTTTAAGGACGCTAGCATTGCGGATACGCAGTATTTT; CDR3aa: CASSFKDASIADTQYF
abundance: NA; d_gene: NA; v_gene: TRBV27; j_gene: TRBJ1-1; CDR3nt: TGTGCCAGCAGAGGCCACCCGACAGACGCAAGCACTGAAGCTTTCTTT; CDR3aa: CASRGHPTDASTEAFF
abundance: NA; d_gene: NA; v_gene: TRBV6-5; j_gene: TRBJ1-2; CDR3nt: TGTGCCAGCAACCCCTCGGGAGAGGCGGTCGATGGCTACACCTTC; CDR3aa: CASNPSGEAVDGYTF
abundance: NA; d_gene: TRBD2; v_gene: TRBV29-1; j_gene: TRBJ2-5; CDR3nt: TGCAGCGCCTCCCGGACTAGCGGGAGGGCCCGGGAGACCCAGTACTTC; CDR3aa: CSASRTSGRARETQYF
abundance: NA; d_gene: NA; v_gene: TRBV29-1; j_gene: TRBJ1-1; CDR3nt: TGCAGCGCCAAGACAGGTGGGGAGCGTACTGAAGCTTTCTTT; CDR3aa: CSAKTGGERTEAFF
abundance: NA; d_gene: TRBD1; v_gene: TRBV28; j_gene: TRBJ2-7; CDR3nt: TGTGCCAGCAGCATCGGACAGGGGGTGGCCTACGAGCAGTACTTC; CDR3aa: CASSIGQGVAYEQYF
abundance: NA; d_gene: NA; v_gene: TRBV6-1; j_gene: TRBJ2-7; CDR3nt: TGTGCCAGCAGGACTCTGAGGGGCCACGAGCAGTACTTC; CDR3aa: CASRTLRGHEQYF
abundance: few; d_gene: NA; v_gene: TRBV27; j_gene: TRBJ1-2; CDR3nt: TGTGCCAGCAGTCCCCATAGGGTTGGGACAAATGGCTACACCTTC; CDR3aa: CASSPHRVGTNGYTF
abundance: NA; d_gene: NA; v_gene: TRBV13; j_gene: TRBJ2-7; CDR3nt: TGTGCCAGCAGAACCTCGGACATCAAGGGCGAGCAGTACTTC; CDR3aa: CASRTSDIKGEQYF
abundance: NA; d_gene: TRBD2; v_gene: TRBV7-9; j_gene: TRBJ2-1; CDR3nt: TGTGCCAGCAGCCCTGGGACTAGCGGGAGAGGGCCCGGATACAATGAGCAGTTCTTC; CDR3aa: CASSPGTSGRGPGYNEQFF
abundance: NA; d_gene: NA; v_gene: TRBV4-3; j_gene: TRBJ2-7; CDR3nt: TGCGCCAGCAGCCCTCCAGGGGGGAACGAGCAGTACTTC; CDR3aa: CASSPPGGNEQYF
abundance: once; d_gene: NA; v_gene: TRBV10-1; j_gene: TRBJ2-3; CDR3nt: TGCGCCAGCAGTGAGGAGGGAGTAAGCACAGATACGCAGTATTTT; CDR3aa: CASSEEGVSTDTQYF
abundance: NA; d_gene: TRBD2; v_gene: TRBV27; j_gene: TRBJ2-7; CDR3nt: TGTGCCAGCAGTCCCCGACTAGCCGAGCAGTACTTC; CDR3aa: CASSPRLAEQYF
abundance: NA; d_gene: NA; v_gene: TRBV19; j_gene: TRBJ2-3; CDR3nt: TGTGCCAGTACCACGAACCGGGGACTCAGCACAGATACGCAGTATTTT; CDR3aa: CASTTNRGLSTDTQYF
abundance: NA; d_gene: NA; v_gene: TRBV5-1; j_gene: TRBJ2-3; CDR3nt: TGCGCCAGCAGCCCCGTCCCCACAGATACGCAGTATTTT; CDR3aa: CASSPVPTDTQYF
abundance: NA; d_gene: TRBD1; v_gene: TRBV27; j_gene: TRBJ2-5; CDR3nt: TGTGCCAGCGGCACTCGACAGGGGGCTGAGACCCAGTACTTC; CDR3aa: CASGTRQGAETQYF
abundance: NA; d_gene: NA; v_gene: TRBV7-3; j_gene: TRBJ2-2; CDR3nt: TGTGCCAGCAGCGGGGGATTGTTGTCCGGGGAGCTGTTTTTT; CDR3aa: CASSGGLLSGELFF
abundance: NA; d_gene: NA; v_gene: TRBV5-4; j_gene: TRBJ1-2; CDR3nt: TGTGCCAGCAGCGTCACCTATCCTAACTATGGCTACACCTTC; CDR3aa: CASSVTYPNYGYTF
abundance: NA; d_gene: NA; v_gene: TRBV27; j_gene: TRBJ2-3; CDR3nt: TGTGCCAGCAATAACAGGGATCTCACAGATACGCAGTATTTT; CDR3aa: CASNNRDLTDTQYF
abundance: NA; d_gene: NA; v_gene: TRBV13; j_gene: TRBJ1-2; CDR3nt: TGTGCCAGCAGCCCAAGGGCCGAGCCTAACTATGGCTACACCTTC; CDR3aa: CASSPRAEPNYGYTF
abundance: NA; d_gene: NA; v_gene: TRBV28; j_gene: TRBJ1-2; CDR3nt: TGTGCCAGCAGTTCCCAGGCGGAACTTTATTATTATGGCTACACCTTC; CDR3aa: CASSSQAELYYYGYTF